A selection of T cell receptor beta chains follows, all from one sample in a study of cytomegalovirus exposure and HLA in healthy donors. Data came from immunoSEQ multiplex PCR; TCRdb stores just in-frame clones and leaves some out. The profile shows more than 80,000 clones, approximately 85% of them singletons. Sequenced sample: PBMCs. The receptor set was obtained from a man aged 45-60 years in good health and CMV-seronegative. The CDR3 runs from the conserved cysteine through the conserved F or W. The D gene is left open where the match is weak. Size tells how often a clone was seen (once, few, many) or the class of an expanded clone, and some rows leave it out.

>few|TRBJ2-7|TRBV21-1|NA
TGTGCCAGCAGCAGCGGCGGGAACTACGAGCAGTACTTC
CASSSGGNYEQYF
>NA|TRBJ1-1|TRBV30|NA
TGTGCCTGGAGTGTATTGGCCGGAGACACTGAAGCTTTCTTT
CAWSVLAGDTEAFF
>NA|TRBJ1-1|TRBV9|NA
TGTGCCAGCAGCGTAGGGGGAGGGGTGACTGAAGCTTTCTTT
CASSVGGGVTEAFF
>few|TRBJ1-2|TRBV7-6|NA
TGTGCCAGCAGCTTAGGGGCAGCCTATGGCTACACCTTC
CASSLGAAYGYTF
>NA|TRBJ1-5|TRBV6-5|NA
TGTGCCAGCAGCCCCGTGGGACTGGGCAATCAGCCCCAGCATTTT
CASSPVGLGNQPQHF
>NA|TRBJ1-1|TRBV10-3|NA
TGTGCCTCTCAGCCCGGGGGAGTCACTGAAGCTTTCTTT
CASQPGGVTEAFF
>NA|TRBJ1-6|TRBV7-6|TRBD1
TGTGCCAGCAGCTTCAGGGACAGGGGTGATTCACCCCTCCACTTT
CASSFRDRGDSPLHF
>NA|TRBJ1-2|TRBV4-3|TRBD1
TGCGCCAGCAGCCCCAGGGACAGCCTCGCACCCTATGGCTACACCTTC
CASSPRDSLAPYGYTF
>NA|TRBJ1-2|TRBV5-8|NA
TGTGCCAGCAGCCCGCGCTCCTTTGAGGGCTATGGCTACACCTTC
CASSPRSFEGYGYTF
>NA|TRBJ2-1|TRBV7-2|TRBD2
TGTGCCAGCAGAAAGCGGGGGGGACTGAACAATGAGCAGTTCTTC
CASRKRGGLNNEQFF
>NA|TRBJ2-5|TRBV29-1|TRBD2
TGCAGCGTTAAGCGGGGGACTCAAGAGACCCAGTACTTC
CSVKRGTQETQYF
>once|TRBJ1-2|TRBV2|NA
TGTGCCAGCAGGGCCTGGGAGGAAGATAACTATGGCTACACCTTC
CASRAWEEDNYGYTF
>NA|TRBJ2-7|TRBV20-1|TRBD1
TGCAGTGCTAGCCACAGGACAGGGGAATACTTC
CSASHRTGEYF
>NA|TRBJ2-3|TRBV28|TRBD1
TGTGCCAGCAGTTTAGGGACAGGGGTACGCACAGATACGCAGTATTTT
CASSLGTGVRTDTQYF
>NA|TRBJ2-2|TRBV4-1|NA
TGCGCCAGCAGCCAAGCGGGACTTAGACCCACCGGGGAGCTGTTTTTT
CASSQAGLRPTGELFF
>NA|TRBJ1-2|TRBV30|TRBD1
TGTGCCTGGAGTGCCAGACAGGGCCATGGCTACACCTTC
CAWSARQGHGYTF
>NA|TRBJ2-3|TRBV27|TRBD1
TGTGCCAGCTCTCTGGGGACAGGGAGCACAGATACGCAGTATTTT
CASSLGTGSTDTQYF
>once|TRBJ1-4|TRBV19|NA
TGTGCCAGTTCCGGGAGTACTCCAAAAAAACTGTTTTTT
CASSGSTPKKLFF
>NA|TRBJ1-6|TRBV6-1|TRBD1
TGTGCCAGCAGTGCCGCGAGAGGGGGCGATTCACCCCTCCACTTT
CASSAARGGDSPLHF
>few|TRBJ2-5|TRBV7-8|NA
TGTGCCAGCAGCGGAGGGGTCCGGGATTTACGAGAGACCCAGTACTTC
CASSGGVRDLRETQYF
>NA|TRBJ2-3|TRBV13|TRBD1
TGTGCCAGCAGCTCCCGGACAGGGGCCATCACAGATACGCAGTATTTT
CASSSRTGAITDTQYF
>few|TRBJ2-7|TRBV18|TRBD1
TGTGCCAGCTCACAAGGGACAGACTCCTACGAGCAGTACTTC
CASSQGTDSYEQYF
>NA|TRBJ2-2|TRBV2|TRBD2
TGTGCCAGCAAGCGGGGGGGCCCAGGGGAGCTGTTTTTT
CASKRGGPGELFF
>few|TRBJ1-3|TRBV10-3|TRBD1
TGTGCCATCAGTGGCAGGGGGCCCAAAAACACCATATATTTT
CAISGRGPKNTIYF
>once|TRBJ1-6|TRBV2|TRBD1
TGTGCCAGCAGCGCCTGGGGGACAGGGATTAATTCACCCCTCCACTTT
CASSAWGTGINSPLHF
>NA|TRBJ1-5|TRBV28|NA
TGTGCCAGCAGTTTTGGCCAGAAGCAGCGGCCCCAGCATTTT
CASSFGQKQRPQHF
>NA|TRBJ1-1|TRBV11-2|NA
TGTGCCAGCAGCTCCCCCAGGAGGAACCCGCGAGCTTTCTTT
CASSSPRRNPRAFF
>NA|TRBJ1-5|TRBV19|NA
TGTGCCAGTAGTATCAGTATCGGCAGGGTAATTCAGCCCCAGCATTTT
CASSISIGRVIQPQHF
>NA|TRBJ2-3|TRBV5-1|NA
TGCGCCAGCTCCCGGGGCACAGGGGGGGATGTTAGCACAGATACGCAGTATTTT
CASSRGTGGDVSTDTQYF
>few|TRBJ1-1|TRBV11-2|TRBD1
TGTGCCAGCAGCCGATACAGGGGTGGCACTGAAGCTTTCTTT
CASSRYRGGTEAFF
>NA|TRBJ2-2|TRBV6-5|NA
TGTGCCAGCAGTTCCCCGGGAGCGTCGAACACCGGGGAGCTGTTTTTT
CASSSPGASNTGELFF
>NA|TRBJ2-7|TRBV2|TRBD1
TGTGCCAGCTTTCCTATAGGACAGGGCTCCTACGAGCAGTACTTC
CASFPIGQGSYEQYF
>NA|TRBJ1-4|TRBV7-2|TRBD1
TGTGCCAGCAGCTGGATGACAGGGGGGAATGAAAAACTGTTTTTT
CASSWMTGGNEKLFF
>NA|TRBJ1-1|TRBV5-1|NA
TGCGCCAGCAGCTTGTTTCGGGGGACTGAAGCTTTCTTT
CASSLFRGTEAFF
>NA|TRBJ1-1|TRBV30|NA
TGTGCCTGGAGCAAAGGGGCATACACTGAAGCTTTCTTT
CAWSKGAYTEAFF
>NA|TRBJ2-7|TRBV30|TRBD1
TGTGCCTGGGACAGGGGGCGAACGTACGAGCAGTACTTC
CAWDRGRTYEQYF
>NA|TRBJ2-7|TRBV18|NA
TGTGCCAGCTCATCCGGGACACACGACTCCTACGAGCAGTACTTC
CASSSGTHDSYEQYF
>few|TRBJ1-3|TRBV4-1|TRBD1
TGTGCCTCAAAAGGGACAGGGGGTACTGGAAACACCATATATTTT
CASKGTGGTGNTIYF
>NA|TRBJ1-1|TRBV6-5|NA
TGTGCCAGCAGTTACTCGAACAGGATGAACACTGAAGCTTTCTTT
CASSYSNRMNTEAFF
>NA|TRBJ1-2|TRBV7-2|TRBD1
TGTGCCAGCATCCCGGGACAGGGGTTAGATGGCTACACCTTC
CASIPGQGLDGYTF
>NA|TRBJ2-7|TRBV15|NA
TGTGCCACCAGCGTCACAGTGGGCTCCTACGAGCAGTACTTC
CATSVTVGSYEQYF
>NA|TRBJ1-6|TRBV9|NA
TGTGCCAGCAGCGTGGCCCCGGGGAGCAATTCACCCCTCCACTTT
CASSVAPGSNSPLHF
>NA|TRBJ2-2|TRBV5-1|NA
TGCGCCAGCACTACTGATTATTTGAACACCGGGGAGCTGTTTTTT
CASTTDYLNTGELFF
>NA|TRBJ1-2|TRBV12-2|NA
TGTGCAAGTCGCTTAGGACTCGGCGGCTATGGCTACACCTTC
CASRLGLGGYGYTF
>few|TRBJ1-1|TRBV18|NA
TGTGCCAGCTCGCTACAACAGGGAGCAATGAACACTGAAGCTTTCTTT
CASSLQQGAMNTEAFF
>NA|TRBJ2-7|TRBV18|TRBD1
TGTGCCAGCTCACCCCCCGGGACAGCAACCTACGAGCAGTACTTC
CASSPPGTATYEQYF
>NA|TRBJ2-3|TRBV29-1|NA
TGCAGCGTTCAGGGTGGGGCCACAGATACGCAGTATTTT
CSVQGGATDTQYF
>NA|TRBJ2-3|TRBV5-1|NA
TGCGCCAGCAGTACCGACCAGACCTCAGGAGATACGCAGTATTTT
CASSTDQTSGDTQYF
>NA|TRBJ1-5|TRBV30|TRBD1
TGTGCCTGGGGCACCGGACAGGGCAATCAGCCCCAGCATTTT
CAWGTGQGNQPQHF
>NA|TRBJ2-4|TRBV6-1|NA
TGTGCCAGCAGAGGAGTATCGGGGAAAGTCATTCAGTACTTC
CASRGVSGKVIQYF
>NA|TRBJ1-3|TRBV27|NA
TGTGCCAGCAGTAGCGGAAGGGCCTCTGGAAACACCATATATTTT
CASSSGRASGNTIYF
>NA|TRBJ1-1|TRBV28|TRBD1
TGTGCCAGCAGACCCGACAGGGTTCCTGAAGCTTTCTTT
CASRPDRVPEAFF
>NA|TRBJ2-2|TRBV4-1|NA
TGCGCCAGCAGCCAAGACCGGGGGATCGGGGAGCTGTTTTTT
CASSQDRGIGELFF
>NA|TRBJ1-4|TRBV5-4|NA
TGTGCCAGCAGCTTGGAGAGGGACATCGGTGAAAAACTGTTTTTT
CASSLERDIGEKLFF
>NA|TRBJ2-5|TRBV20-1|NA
TGCAGCCTCAGGGTCCAAGAGACCCAGTACTTC
CSLRVQETQYF
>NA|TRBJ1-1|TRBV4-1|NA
TGCGCCAGCAGCGAAAGGTACTTGGACAGCTCGAACACTGAAGCTTTCTTT
CASSERYLDSSNTEAFF